A single sample is the source of the 4 T cell receptor beta chains below, sequenced in a study of long-term antiretroviral therapy in people with HIV. immunoSEQ v3.0 was run at survey level. Here immunoSEQ multiplex PCR was the method, and the copy in TCRdb shows in-frame clones only, minus some. Here the sample spans tens of thousands of clones, about four fifths being singletons. Sequences were derived from unsorted PBMCs, sampled 1.1 years before starting antiretroviral therapy. These receptors came from a woman under 40 with HIV.

The genes are TRBV29-1 and TRBJ1-2; D is unresolved. Germline V gene data show CDR1 as SQVTM and CDR2 as ANQGSEA. Trimming stripped 0 bases from V and 1 base from J, with 12 bases between. The CDR3 extends over 15 amino acids. CDR3 residues: CSVEDHSQLNYGYTF. As DNA, the CDR3 is TGCAGCGTTGAAGATCACTCCCAACTTAACTATGGCTACACCTTC.

CDR3 residues: CASTVGPRTGELFF. The CDR3 region has the DNA TGTGCCAGCACCGTGGGGCCTAGGACCGGGGAGCTGTTTTTT. The gene calls are TRBV6-5 and TRBJ2-2; tentatively, D is TRBD1 (5 bases). Germline lookup yields CDR1 MNHEY and CDR2 SVGAGI. V was clipped by 7 bases and J by 5 bases, with 14 bases between them. CDR3 length equals 14 residues.

The chain combines TRBV5-6 with TRBJ1-1, with D uncertain. With 6 bases removed from V and 5 bases from J, the gap between germline ends came to 20 bases. CDR1 is SGHDT, CDR2 YYEEEE, per germline. There are 15 residues in the CDR3. This CDR3 is CASITRSPQKTEAFF. The CDR3 DNA sequence: TGTGCCAGCATCACAAGGTCACCTCAGAAGACTGAAGCTTTCTTT.

The chain employs TRBV30 and TRBJ1-1; TRBD1 is a possible D gene (5 bases). The CDR3 is 13 residues long. Trimming took 2 bases from V and 6 from J, leaving 13 bases between them. Germline V lookup: CDR1 GTSNPN, CDR2 SVGIG (reference sequence). CDR3 in DNA: TGTGCCTGGAGTCTCCTGGGGGGATCTGAAGCTTTCTTT. Translation gives CAWSLLGGSEAFF.